This entry concerns a single T cell receptor beta chain. Its target is unknown. This sample stems from a study of cytomegalovirus exposure and HLA in healthy donors. Study information: In a later analysis, the approximately 120 validation repertoires were reported to have used the same platform as the approximately 620 first-cohort repertoires. The study's findings and limits: Cytomegalovirus-associated status was assigned to 164 TCR beta chains. A classifier reportedly called cytomegalovirus status with high sensitivity and specificity. The tendency of first-cohort TCR clusters to co-occur in the roughly 130 validation repertoires was the finding of a later analysis.

Only in-frame clones appear in the TCRdb table, and some are missing; sequencing was by immunoSEQ multiplex PCR. This sample has approximately 260,000 clones, with approximately 84% found just once. Input material: PBMCs. This sequence originates from a woman under 40 in good health and CMV-seropositive.

CDR3 region: CASSPIRQGQETQYF. In DNA form, the CDR3 reads TGTGCCAGCTCACCAATCAGACAGGGACAAGAGACCCAGTACTTC. The V gene is TRBV18, the J gene TRBJ2-5; 7 bases line up with TRBD1. Germline loops: CDR1 KGHSH, CDR2 LQKENI. After removal of 2 bases from V and 2 bases from J, the junction contained 5 bases not matched to a gene. The CDR3 runs 15 residues.